The clone carrying this T cell receptor (beta chain) was observed many times. This sample is drawn from a study of cytotoxic CD8 clonotypes in ibrutinib-treated CLL. The overall study: The sample average was 255,043 productive templates and tens of thousands of productive rearrangements.

Data came from immunoSEQ multiplex PCR; TCRdb stores just in-frame clones and leaves some out. This table has more than 200,000 clones, 70% appearing once. Germline V gene sequence: CDR1 SGHRS, CDR2 YFSETQ. V shed 5 bases and J shed 4 bases, with 18 bases lying between them. This CDR3 region has 15 residues. The sequences come from PBMCs, collected after 24 months of ibrutinib treatment. The chain recombines TRBV5-1 with TRBJ2-5; a weak D match, TRBD2 (6 bases). The TCR sequence derives from a human donor with chronic lymphocytic leukemia. The CDR3 protein is CASRAILAEGETQYF. As DNA, the CDR3 is TGCGCCAGCAGAGCTATCTTAGCGGAGGGAGAGACCCAGTACTTC.